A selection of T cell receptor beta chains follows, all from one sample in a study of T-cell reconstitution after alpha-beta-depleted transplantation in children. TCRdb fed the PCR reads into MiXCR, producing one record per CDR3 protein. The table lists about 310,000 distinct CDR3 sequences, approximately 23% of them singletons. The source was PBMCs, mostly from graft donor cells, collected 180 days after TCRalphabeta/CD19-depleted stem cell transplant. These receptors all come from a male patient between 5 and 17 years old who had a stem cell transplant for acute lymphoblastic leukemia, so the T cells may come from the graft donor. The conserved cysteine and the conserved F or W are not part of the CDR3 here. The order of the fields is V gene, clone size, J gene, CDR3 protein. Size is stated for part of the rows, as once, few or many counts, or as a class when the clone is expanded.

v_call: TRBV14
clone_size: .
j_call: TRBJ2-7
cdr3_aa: ASSHFNRGPYEQY

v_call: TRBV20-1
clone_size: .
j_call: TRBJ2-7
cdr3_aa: SARVGAGADEQY

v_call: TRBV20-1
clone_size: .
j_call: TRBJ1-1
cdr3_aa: SARQVNTEAF

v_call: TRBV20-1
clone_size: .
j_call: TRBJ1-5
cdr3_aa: SARDGRHVGEPQH

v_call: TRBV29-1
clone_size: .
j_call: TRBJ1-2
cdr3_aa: SVESGFAYT

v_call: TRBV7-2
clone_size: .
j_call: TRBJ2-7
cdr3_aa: ASSLVLARSGYEQY

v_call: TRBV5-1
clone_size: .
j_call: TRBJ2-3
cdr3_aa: ASSLATRGITDTQY

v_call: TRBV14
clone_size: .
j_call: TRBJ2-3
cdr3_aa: ASRDRGRGHTQY

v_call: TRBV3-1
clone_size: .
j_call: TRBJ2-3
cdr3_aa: ASSHTSGSGGTDTQY

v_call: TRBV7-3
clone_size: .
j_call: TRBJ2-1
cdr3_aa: ASSLHRTNEQF

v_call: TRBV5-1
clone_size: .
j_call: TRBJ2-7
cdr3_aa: ASSRDRGHAYEQY

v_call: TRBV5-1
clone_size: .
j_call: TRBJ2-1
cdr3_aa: ASSFAAGNGHEQF

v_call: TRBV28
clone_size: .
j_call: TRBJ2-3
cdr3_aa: ASSAFGQGVSSTDTQY

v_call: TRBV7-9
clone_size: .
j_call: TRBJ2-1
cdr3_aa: ASSPRGSGTYNEQF

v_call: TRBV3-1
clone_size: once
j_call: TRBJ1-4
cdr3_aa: ASSPVGGEKLF

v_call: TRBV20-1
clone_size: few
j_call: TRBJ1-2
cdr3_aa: SARSNYGYT

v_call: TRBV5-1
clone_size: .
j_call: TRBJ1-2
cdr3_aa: ASSFRGQDYGYT

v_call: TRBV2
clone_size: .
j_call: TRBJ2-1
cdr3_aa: ASSEGVWISYNEQF

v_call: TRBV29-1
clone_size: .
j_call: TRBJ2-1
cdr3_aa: SVWDQNNEQF

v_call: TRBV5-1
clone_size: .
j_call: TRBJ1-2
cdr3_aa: ASSLDPPRGGYT

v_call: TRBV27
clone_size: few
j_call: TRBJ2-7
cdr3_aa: ASSLSRNPTYEQY

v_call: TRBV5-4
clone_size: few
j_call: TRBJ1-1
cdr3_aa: ASSLQQGRAF

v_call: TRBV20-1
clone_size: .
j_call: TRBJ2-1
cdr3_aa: SARAGTSGGNEQF

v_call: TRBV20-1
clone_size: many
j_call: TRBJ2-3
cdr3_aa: SARAGFPSTDTQY

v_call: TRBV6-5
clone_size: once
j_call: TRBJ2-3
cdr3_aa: ASSYPGHRATDTQY

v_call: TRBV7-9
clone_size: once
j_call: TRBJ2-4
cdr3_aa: ASSLLGAAKNIQY

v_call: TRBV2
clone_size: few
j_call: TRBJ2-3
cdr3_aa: ASSEWRLAGEASTDTQY

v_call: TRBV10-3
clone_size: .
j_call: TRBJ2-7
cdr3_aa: AISNGSGSYEQY

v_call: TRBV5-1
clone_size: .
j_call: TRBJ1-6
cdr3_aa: ASSQVKYTSRSPLH

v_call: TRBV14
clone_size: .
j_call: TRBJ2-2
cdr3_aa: ASSSDPEATGELF

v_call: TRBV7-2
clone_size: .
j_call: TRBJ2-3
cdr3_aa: ASRHPLGTDTQY

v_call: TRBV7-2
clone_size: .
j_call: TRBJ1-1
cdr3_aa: ASSFPWNRGAF

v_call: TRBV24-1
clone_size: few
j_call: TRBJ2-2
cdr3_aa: ATSDSGKTGELF

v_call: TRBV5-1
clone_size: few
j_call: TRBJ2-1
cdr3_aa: ASSPGGAGVSSSYNEQF

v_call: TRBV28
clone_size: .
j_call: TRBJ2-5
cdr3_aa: ASSLVVRVLVETQY

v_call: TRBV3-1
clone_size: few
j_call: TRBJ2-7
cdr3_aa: ASRSLGAEQY

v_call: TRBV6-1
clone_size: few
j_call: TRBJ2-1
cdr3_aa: ASLPGDNEQF

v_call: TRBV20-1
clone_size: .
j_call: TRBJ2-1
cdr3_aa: SARRGPGGEQF

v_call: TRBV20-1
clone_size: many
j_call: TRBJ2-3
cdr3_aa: SAEDRGRNPTDTQY

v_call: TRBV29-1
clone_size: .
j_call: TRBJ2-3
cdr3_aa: SVDDPKVSTDTQY

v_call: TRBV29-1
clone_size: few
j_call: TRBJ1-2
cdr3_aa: SVERNPYGYT

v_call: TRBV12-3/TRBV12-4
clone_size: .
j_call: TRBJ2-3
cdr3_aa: ASSLGGKADTQY

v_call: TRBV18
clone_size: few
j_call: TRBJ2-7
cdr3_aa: ASSPPGRDSYEQY

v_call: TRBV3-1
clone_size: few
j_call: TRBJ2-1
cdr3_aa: ASRLTASSYNEQF